The rows below give T cell receptor beta chains drawn from one sample of a study of response to subunit inactivated influenza vaccine. TCRdb ran MiXCR on the RT-PCR reads and lists one entry per CDR3 protein. The sample has 550,000 to 600,000 distinct CDR3 sequences; over 9.5% are singletons. The source material was PBMCs from blood, sampled on the day of vaccination. The receptors were sampled from a man in his fifties who received an inactivated influenza vaccine. Each CDR3 is given with its conserved first and last residue. D genes are given only for firm matches. Clone size is not always given. Where it is, it says once, few, many or a class for expanded clones.

clone_size j_call v_call d_call cdr3_aa cdr3_nt
- TRBJ2-1 TRBV7-4 TRBD2 CARWTSGRTRNEQFF TGTGCTAGATGGACTAGCGGGAGGACTAGGAATGAGCAGTTCTTC
few TRBJ2-3 TRBV6-1 TRBD2 CASREVSGRATDTQYF TGTGCCAGTAGAGAAGTTAGCGGGAGAGCTACAGATACGCAGTATTTT
few TRBJ2-2 TRBV5-1 - CASSLVAPPTGELFF TGCGCCAGCAGCTTGGTCGCTCCTCCAACCGGGGAGCTGTTTTTT
few TRBJ2-5 TRBV7-9 - CASSPAYQETQYF TGTGCCAGCAGCCCGGCCTACCAAGAGACCCAGTACTTC
many TRBJ2-7 TRBV4-1 TRBD1 CASSSRQGETYEQYF TGCGCCAGCAGCTCACGACAGGGTGAGACCTACGAGCAGTACTTC
many TRBJ1-1 TRBV12-3/TRBV12-4 - CASIPGGNTEAFF TGTGCCAGCATCCCCGGGGGGAACACTGAAGCTTTCTTT
- TRBJ2-5 TRBV20-1 - CSARVPVSVRETQYF TGCAGTGCTAGAGTTCCTGTCAGCGTGCGGGAGACCCAGTACTTC
few TRBJ1-6 TRBV7-2 - CASSYRSLRDSPLHF TGTGCCAGCAGCTACAGATCCCTCAGGGATTCACCCCTCCACTTT
few TRBJ1-2 TRBV6-2/TRBV6-3 TRBD1 CASRNPQGNYGYTF TGTGCCAGCAGAAACCCACAGGGGAACTATGGCTACACCTTC
few TRBJ2-5 TRBV27 TRBD2 CASSARGLAGFELETQYF TGTGCCAGCAGCGCGAGAGGACTAGCGGGGTTTGAATTGGAGACCCAGTACTTC
few TRBJ1-2 TRBV27 TRBD1 CASSWSGQAVLGYTF TGTGCCAGCAGTTGGTCGGGACAGGCTGTTCTCGGCTACACCTTC
many TRBJ2-7 TRBV3-1 - CASSQNPYEQYF TGTGCCAGCAGCCAAAACCCCTACGAGCAGTACTTC
few TRBJ2-7 TRBV4-1 - CASSQGGTGRTYEQYF TGCGCCAGCAGCCAAGGTGGGACGGGGCGCACCTACGAGCAGTACTTC
- TRBJ2-2 TRBV29-1 - CSAGHLTGELFF TGCAGCGCCGGACACCTTACCGGGGAGCTGTTTTTT
- TRBJ2-4 TRBV12-3/TRBV12-4 - CASSFRNIQYF TGTGCCAGCAGTTTCCGGAACATTCAGTACTTC
few TRBJ1-5 TRBV7-9 TRBD1 CASSTTGGSNQPQHF TGTGCCAGCAGCACGACAGGGGGAAGCAATCAGCCCCAGCATTTT
few TRBJ2-7 TRBV27 TRBD1 CASSFTNIGQGKYEQYF TGTGCCAGCAGTTTTACAAACATCGGACAGGGAAAATACGAGCAGTACTTC
- TRBJ2-7 TRBV28 - CASSLKTGNYEQYF TGTGCCAGCAGTTTAAAGACGGGAAACTACGAGCAGTACTTC
- TRBJ2-1 TRBV28 TRBD2 CASSPPGLAGDEQFF TGTGCCAGCAGTCCTCCGGGACTAGCAGGCGATGAGCAGTTCTTC
few TRBJ1-6 TRBV6-5 - CASSDSGGNSRPLHF TGTGCCAGCAGTGACTCCGGCGGCAACTCGCGGCCCCTCCACTTT
- TRBJ1-5 TRBV12-3/TRBV12-4 - CASSPWRQPQHF TGTGCCAGCAGCCCTTGGAGGCAGCCCCAGCATTTT
few TRBJ1-6 TRBV3-1 TRBD1 CASSQGQGDNSPLHF TGTGCCAGCAGCCAAGGACAGGGGGATAATTCACCCCTCCACTTT
many TRBJ2-7 TRBV13 - CASSLERSYEQYF TGTGCCAGCAGCTTAGAACGGAGCTACGAGCAGTACTTC
- TRBJ1-1 TRBV6-1 TRBD1 CASSELDRATEAFF TGTGCCAGCAGTGAACTGGACAGGGCTACTGAAGCTTTCTTT
few TRBJ2-7 TRBV5-4 TRBD2 CASSLVVGGPEEQYF TGTGCCAGCAGCTTGGTGGTGGGAGGGCCTGAAGAGCAGTACTTC
- TRBJ1-3 TRBV5-1 - CASSIGDKAGNTIYF TGCGCCAGCAGCATCGGGGACAAGGCGGGAAACACCATATATTTT
few TRBJ2-3 TRBV7-2 TRBD2 CASSVLSGSTDTQYF TGTGCCAGCAGCGTTCTTAGCGGGAGCACAGATACGCAGTATTTT
- TRBJ2-3 TRBV24-1 - CATQGGYSTDTQYF TGTGCCACCCAGGGCGGATATAGCACAGATACGCAGTATTTT
few TRBJ2-7 TRBV12-3/TRBV12-4 - CASKPGLTSSYEQYF TGTGCCAGCAAACCGGGACTCACGAGCTCCTACGAGCAGTACTTC
few TRBJ1-5 TRBV29-1 TRBD1 CSKAGTDDSTNQPQHF TGCAGTAAAGCCGGGACAGACGATTCCACCAATCAGCCCCAGCATTTT
- TRBJ2-7 TRBV20-1 TRBD2 CSAIELAGGSYEQYF TGCAGTGCCATAGAACTAGCGGGAGGCTCCTACGAGCAGTACTTC
few TRBJ2-2 TRBV10-3 - CAISESVTSGELFF TGTGCCATCAGTGAGTCTGTAACTTCGGGGGAGCTGTTTTTT
- TRBJ2-1 TRBV6-2/TRBV6-3 TRBD2 CASSWLAGGYNEQFF TGTGCCAGCAGCTGGCTCGCGGGGGGTTACAATGAGCAGTTCTTC